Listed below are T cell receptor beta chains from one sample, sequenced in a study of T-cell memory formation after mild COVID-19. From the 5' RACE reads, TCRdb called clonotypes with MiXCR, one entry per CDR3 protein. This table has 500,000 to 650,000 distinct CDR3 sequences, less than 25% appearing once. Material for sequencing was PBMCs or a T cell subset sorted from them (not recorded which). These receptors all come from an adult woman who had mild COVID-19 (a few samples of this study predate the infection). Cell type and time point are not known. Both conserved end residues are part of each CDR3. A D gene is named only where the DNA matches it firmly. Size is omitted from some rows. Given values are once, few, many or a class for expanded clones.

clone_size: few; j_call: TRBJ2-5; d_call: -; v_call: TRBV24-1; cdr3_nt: TGTGCCACCAGTGATTATGGGTCTGGCCAAGAGACCCAGTACTTC; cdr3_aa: CATSDYGSGQETQYF
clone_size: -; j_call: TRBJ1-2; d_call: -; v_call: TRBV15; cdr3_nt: TGTGCCACCAGCAGACGGGGGGCTAACTATGGCTACACCTTC; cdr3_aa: CATSRRGANYGYTF
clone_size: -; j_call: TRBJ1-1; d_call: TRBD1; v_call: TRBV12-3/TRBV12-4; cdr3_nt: TGTGCCAGCAGTCCCAGGGGGCGAGGCACTGAAGCTTTCTTT; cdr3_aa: CASSPRGRGTEAFF
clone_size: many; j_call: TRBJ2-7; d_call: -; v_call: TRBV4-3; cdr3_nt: TGCGCCAGCAGCCAAACCGGGACTTCCAGGAGCTCCTACGAGCAGTACTTC; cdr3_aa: CASSQTGTSRSSYEQYF
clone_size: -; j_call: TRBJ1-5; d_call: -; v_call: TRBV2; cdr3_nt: TGTGCCAGCAGTGAAAGTAGCGGGCATCAGCCCCAGCATTTT; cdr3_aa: CASSESSGHQPQHF
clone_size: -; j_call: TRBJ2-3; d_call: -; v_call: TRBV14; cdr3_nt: TGTGCCAGCAGCCAAGAAGGGCCAGATACGCAGTATTTT; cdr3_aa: CASSQEGPDTQYF
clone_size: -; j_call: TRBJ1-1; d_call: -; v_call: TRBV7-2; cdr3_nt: TGTGCCAGCAGCTTAGCGGCCACAGGGAGAAGGACTGAAGCTTTCTTT; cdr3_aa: CASSLAATGRRTEAFF
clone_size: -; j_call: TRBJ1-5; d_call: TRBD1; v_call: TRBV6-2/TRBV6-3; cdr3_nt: TGTGCCAGCAGATCCGGGACAGGGAGCAATCAGCCCCAGCATTTT; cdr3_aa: CASRSGTGSNQPQHF
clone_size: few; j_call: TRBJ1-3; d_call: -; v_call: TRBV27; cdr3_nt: TGTGCCAGCAGTCCCGCGGGGCTCGGTGGAAACACCATATATTTT; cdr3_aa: CASSPAGLGGNTIYF
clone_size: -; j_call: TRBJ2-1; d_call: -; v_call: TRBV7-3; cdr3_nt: TGTGCCAGCAGCCCCGCAAATACGCGGTACGATGAGCAGTTCTTC; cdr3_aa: CASSPANTRYDEQFF
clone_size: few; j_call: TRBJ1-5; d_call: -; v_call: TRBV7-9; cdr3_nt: TGTGCCAGCGCACAGGGCGGGGGCAATCAGCCCCAGCATTTT; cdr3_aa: CASAQGGGNQPQHF
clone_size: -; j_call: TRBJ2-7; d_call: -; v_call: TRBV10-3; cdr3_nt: TGTGCCATCAGCCCGGGGGACTACGAGCAGTACTTC; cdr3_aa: CAISPGDYEQYF
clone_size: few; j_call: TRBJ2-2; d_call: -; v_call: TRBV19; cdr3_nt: TGTGCCAGTAGTACCGTCCAGGCCCAAACCACCGGGGAGCTGTTTTTT; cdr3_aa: CASSTVQAQTTGELFF
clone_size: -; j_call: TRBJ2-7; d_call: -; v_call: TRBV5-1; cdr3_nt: TGCGCCAGCAGCTTGGTGGGGGCTGGCTACGAGCAGTACTTC; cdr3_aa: CASSLVGAGYEQYF
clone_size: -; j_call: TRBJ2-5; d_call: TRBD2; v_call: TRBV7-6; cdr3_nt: TGTGCCAGCAGCTTCTCTGGGACTAGCGATGACAAAGAGACCCAGTACTTC; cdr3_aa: CASSFSGTSDDKETQYF
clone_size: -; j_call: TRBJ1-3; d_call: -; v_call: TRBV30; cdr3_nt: TGTGCCTATCAAGTTGGGAGCTCTGGAAACACCATATATTTT; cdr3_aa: CAYQVGSSGNTIYF
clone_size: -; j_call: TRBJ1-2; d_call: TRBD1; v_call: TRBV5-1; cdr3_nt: TGCGCCAGCAGCTACGGGGGACAGTATGGCTACACCTTC; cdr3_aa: CASSYGGQYGYTF
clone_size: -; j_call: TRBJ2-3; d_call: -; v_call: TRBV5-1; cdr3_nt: TGCGCCAGCAAGGCGACAGGAAGCACAGATACGCAGTATTTT; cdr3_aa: CASKATGSTDTQYF
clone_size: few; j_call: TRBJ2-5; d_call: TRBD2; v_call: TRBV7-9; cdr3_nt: TGTGCCAGCAGCATTAGCGGGAGAGGGGTCAGAGAGACCCAGTACTTC; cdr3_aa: CASSISGRGVRETQYF
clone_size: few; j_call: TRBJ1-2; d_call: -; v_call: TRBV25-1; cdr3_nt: TGTGCCAGCAGTGAACCCCCCAGCGAGGGGTCGGTGGTGTATGGCTACACCTTC; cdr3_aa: CASSEPPSEGSVVYGYTF
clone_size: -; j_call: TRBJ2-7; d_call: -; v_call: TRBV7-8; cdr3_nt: TGTGCCAGCAGCTTAGGGCCCTCGGGTGGGCAGTACTTC; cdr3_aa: CASSLGPSGGQYF
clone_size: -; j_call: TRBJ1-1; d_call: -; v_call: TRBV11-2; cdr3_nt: TGTGCCAGCAGCTTAGTAGGCGGGGGGGATGAAGCTTTCTTT; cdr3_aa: CASSLVGGGDEAFF
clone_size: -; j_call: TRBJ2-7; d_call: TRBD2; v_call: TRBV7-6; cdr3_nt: TGTGCCAGCAGCTTAGGAGGGACTAGCTTTCGCGAGCAGTACTTC; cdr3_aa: CASSLGGTSFREQYF
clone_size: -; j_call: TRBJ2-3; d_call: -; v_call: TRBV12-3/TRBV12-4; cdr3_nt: TGTGCCAGCACCCTGGGGCACCGAGACACAGATACGCAGTATTTT; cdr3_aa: CASTLGHRDTDTQYF
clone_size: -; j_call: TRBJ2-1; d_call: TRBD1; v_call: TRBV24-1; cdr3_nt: TGTGCCACCAGTGATTCCGGGACAGGAGCCTACAATGAGCAGTTCTTC; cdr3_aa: CATSDSGTGAYNEQFF
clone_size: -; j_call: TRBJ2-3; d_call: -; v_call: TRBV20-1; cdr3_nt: TGCAGTGCTAGAGATCTCCGCGGGAACTCAGATACGCAGTATTTT; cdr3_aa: CSARDLRGNSDTQYF
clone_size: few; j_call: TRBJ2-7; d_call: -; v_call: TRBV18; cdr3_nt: TGTGCCAGCTCACCACCTCTCAGGGATGAGCAGTACTTC; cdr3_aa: CASSPPLRDEQYF
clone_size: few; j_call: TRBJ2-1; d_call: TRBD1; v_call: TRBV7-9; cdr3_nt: TGTGCCAGCAGCTCAACTAGGACAGGACCCTACAATGAGCAGTTCTTC; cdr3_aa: CASSSTRTGPYNEQFF
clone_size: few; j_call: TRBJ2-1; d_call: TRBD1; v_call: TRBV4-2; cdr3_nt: TGTGCCAGCAGCCAGGCTGGGACAGGGGCCCCTAAGATCTACAATGAGCAGTTCTTC; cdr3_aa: CASSQAGTGAPKIYNEQFF
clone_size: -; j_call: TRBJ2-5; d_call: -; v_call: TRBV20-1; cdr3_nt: TGCAGTGCTAAACTAACTAGCCTAGAGACCCAGTACTTC; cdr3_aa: CSAKLTSLETQYF
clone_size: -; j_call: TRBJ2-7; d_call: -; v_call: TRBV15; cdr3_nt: TGTGCCACCAGCAAAACAGTCTCCTACGAGCAGTACTTC; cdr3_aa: CATSKTVSYEQYF
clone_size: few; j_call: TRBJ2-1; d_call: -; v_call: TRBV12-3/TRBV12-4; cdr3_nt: TGTGCCAGCAGTTTATCTAGGACCCATGAGCAGTTCTTC; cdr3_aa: CASSLSRTHEQFF
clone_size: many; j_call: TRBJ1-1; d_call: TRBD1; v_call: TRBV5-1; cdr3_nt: TGCGCCAGCAGCTTGGATGGACAGGGCACTGAAGCTTTCTTT; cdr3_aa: CASSLDGQGTEAFF
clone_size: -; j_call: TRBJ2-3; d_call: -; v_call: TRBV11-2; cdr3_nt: TGTGCCACGATGGGGAATACGCAGTATTTT; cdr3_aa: CATMGNTQYF
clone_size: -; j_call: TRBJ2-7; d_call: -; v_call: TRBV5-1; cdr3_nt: TGCGCCAGCAGCTTGCGCGCCGGGAAGGGCGAGCAGTACTTC; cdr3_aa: CASSLRAGKGEQYF
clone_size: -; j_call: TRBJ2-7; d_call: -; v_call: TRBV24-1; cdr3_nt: TGTGCCACCAGTGACTTCCGGCAGGGGCGATACGAGCAGTACTTC; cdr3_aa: CATSDFRQGRYEQYF
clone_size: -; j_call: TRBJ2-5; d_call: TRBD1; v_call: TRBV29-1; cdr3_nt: TGCAGCGTTGAATTAGGGACAGGGACCCTTCAAGAGACCCAGTACTTC; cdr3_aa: CSVELGTGTLQETQYF
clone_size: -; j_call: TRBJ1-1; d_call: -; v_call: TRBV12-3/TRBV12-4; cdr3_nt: TGTGCCAGCAGTTTTGAGGGGGGGCAGACTGAAGCTTTCTTT; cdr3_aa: CASSFEGGQTEAFF
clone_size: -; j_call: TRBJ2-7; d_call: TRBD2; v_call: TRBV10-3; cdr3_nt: TGTGCCACCCTCAGCGGGGCCTCCTACGAGCAGTACTTC; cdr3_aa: CATLSGASYEQYF
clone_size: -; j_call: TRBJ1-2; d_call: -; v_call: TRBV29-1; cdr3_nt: TGCAGCGTTACGGGATCCTATGGCTACACCTTC; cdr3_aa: CSVTGSYGYTF
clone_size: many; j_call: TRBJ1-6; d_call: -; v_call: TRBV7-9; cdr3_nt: TGTGCCAGCAGCTTCACGCCACCTGGAGATTCACCCCTCCACTTT; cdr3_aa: CASSFTPPGDSPLHF
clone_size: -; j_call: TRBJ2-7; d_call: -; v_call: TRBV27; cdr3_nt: TGTGCCAGCAGTTTCCCCCAGTCCGAGCAGTACTTC; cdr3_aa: CASSFPQSEQYF
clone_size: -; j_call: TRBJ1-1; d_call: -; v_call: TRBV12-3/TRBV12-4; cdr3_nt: TGTGCCAGCAGTTTAGGGCCCGGTGGGCGGACTGAAGCTTTCTTT; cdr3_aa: CASSLGPGGRTEAFF
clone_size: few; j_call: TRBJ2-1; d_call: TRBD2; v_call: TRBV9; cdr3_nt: TGTGCCAGCAGCCCAGTGGGGACTAGTAGTGTCAATGAGCAGTTCTTC; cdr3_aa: CASSPVGTSSVNEQFF
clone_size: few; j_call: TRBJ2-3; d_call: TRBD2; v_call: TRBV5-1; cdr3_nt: TGCGCCAGCAGCCTGAGCGGGGGGGCCGCAGATACGCAGTATTTT; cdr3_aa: CASSLSGGAADTQYF
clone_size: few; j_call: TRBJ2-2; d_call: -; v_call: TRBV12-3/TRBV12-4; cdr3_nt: TGTGCCAGCAGCCGGGTCTCCACCGGGGAGCTGTTTTTT; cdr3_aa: CASSRVSTGELFF
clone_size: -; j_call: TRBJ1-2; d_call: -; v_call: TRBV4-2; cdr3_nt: TGTGCCAGCAGCCAATCCGGGATTTTGCACTATGGCTACACCTTC; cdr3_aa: CASSQSGILHYGYTF
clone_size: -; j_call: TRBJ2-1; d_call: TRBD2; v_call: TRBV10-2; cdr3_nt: TGCGCCAGCCGTTTGGGGACTAGCGGAACTATATTGGGGAATGAGCAGTTCTTC; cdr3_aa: CASRLGTSGTILGNEQFF
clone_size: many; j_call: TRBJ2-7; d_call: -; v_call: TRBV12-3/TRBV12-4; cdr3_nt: TGTGCCAGCAGTTTCCTACAGAACTACGAGCAGTACTTC; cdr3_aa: CASSFLQNYEQYF
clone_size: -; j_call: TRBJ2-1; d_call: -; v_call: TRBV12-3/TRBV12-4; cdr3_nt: TGTGCCAGCAGGTCGCGTAGCCTCAATGAGCAGTTCTTC; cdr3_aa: CASRSRSLNEQFF
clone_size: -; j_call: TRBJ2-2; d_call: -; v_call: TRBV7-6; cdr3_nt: TGTGCCAGCAGCCCTTACAGGGGGGGTGACACCGGGGAGCTGTTTTTT; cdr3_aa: CASSPYRGGDTGELFF
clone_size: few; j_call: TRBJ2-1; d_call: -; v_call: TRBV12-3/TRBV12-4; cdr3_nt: TGTGCCAGCAGGGAGGGGGTAAGCTCCTACAATGAGCAGTTCTTC; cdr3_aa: CASREGVSSYNEQFF
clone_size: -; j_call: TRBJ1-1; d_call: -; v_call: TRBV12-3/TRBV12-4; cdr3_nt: TGTGCCAGCAGTTTAGGCTTGGCGGGAAGGAACACTGAAGCTTTCTTT; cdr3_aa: CASSLGLAGRNTEAFF
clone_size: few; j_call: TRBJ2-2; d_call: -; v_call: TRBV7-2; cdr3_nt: TGTGCCAGCAGATGGAGGGTTACCGGGGAGCTGTTTTTT; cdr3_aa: CASRWRVTGELFF